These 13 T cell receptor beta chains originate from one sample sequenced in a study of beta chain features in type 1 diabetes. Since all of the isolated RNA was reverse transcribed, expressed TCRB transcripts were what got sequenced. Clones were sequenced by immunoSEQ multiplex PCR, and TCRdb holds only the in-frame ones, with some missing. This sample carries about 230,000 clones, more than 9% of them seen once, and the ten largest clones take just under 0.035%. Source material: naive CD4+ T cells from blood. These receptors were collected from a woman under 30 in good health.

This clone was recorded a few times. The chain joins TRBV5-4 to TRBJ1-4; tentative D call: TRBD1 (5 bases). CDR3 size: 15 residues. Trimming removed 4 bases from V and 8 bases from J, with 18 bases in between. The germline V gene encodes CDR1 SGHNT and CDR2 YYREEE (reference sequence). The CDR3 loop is CASSRAGDAREKLFF. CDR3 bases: TGTGCCAGCAGCCGCGCGGGGGATGCTAGGGAAAAACTGTTTTTT.

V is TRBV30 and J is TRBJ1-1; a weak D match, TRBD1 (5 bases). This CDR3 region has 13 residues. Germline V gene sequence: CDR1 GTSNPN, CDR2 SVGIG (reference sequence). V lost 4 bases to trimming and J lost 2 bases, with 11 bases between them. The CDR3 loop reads CAWNWGVNTEAFF. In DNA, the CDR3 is TGTGCCTGGAATTGGGGGGTAAACACTGAAGCTTTCTTT.

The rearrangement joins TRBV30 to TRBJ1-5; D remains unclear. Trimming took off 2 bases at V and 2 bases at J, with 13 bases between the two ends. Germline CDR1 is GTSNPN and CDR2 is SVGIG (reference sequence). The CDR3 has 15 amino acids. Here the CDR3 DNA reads TGTGCCTGGAGTCCACTAGGAGGAGGCAATCAGCCCCAGCATTTT. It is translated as CAWSPLGGGNQPQHF.

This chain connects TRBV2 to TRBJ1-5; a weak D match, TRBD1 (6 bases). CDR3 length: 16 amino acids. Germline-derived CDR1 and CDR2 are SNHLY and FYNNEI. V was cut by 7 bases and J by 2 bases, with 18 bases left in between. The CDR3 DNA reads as TGTGCCAGCACCGAGGGGGGGCGCGTTGGCAATCAGCCCCAGCATTTT. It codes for CASTEGGRVGNQPQHF.

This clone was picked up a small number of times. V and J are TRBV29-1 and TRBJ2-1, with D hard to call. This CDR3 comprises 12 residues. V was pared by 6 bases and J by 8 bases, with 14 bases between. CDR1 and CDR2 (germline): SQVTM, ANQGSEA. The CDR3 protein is CSVGFTNYEQFF. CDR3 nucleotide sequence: TGCAGCGTAGGCTTTACTAACTATGAGCAGTTCTTC.

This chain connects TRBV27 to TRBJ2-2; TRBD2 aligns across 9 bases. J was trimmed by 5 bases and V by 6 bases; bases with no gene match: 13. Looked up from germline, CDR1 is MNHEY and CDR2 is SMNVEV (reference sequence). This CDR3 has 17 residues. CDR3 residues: CASRTSSGRRGTGELFF. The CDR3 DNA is TGTGCCAGCAGGACCTCAAGCGGGAGGCGAGGAACCGGGGAGCTGTTTTTT.

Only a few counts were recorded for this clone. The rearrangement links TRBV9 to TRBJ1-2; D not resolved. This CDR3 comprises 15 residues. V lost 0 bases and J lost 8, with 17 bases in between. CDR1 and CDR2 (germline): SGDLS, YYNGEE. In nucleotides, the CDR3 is TGTGCCAGCAGCGTAGTTACGGGGTCCCTCGAGGGCTACACCTTC. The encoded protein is CASSVVTGSLEGYTF.

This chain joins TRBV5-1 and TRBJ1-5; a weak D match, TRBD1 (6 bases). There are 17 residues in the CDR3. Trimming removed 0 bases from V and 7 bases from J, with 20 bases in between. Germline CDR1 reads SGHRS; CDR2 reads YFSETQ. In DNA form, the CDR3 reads TGCGCCAGCAGCTTGGGCCCCGGGGGGCTCCTCGAACAGCCCCAGCATTTT. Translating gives CASSLGPGGLLEQPQHF.

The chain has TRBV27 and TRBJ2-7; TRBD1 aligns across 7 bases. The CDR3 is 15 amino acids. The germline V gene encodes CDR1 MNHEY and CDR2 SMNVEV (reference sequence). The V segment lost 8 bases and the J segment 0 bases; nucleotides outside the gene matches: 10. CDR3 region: CASQPSRDSSYEQYF. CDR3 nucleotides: TGTGCCAGCCAACCATCCCGGGACAGCTCCTACGAGCAGTACTTC.

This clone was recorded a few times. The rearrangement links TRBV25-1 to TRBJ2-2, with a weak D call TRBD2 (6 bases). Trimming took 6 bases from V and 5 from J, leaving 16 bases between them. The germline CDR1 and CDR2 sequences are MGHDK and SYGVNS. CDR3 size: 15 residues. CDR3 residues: CASRGVGGGTGELFF. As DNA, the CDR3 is TGTGCCAGCAGGGGTGTTGGGGGAGGAACCGGGGAGCTGTTTTTT.

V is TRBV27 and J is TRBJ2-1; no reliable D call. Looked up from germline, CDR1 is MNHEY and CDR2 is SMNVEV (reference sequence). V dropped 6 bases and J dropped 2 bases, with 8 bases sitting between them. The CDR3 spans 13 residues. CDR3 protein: CASRVAAYNEQFF. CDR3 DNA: TGTGCCAGCAGGGTCGCAGCCTACAATGAGCAGTTCTTC.

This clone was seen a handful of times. CDR3 DNA: TGTGCCAGCAGTGTTCAGGTTATCCCCTACGAGCAGTACTTC. Translating it yields CASSVQVIPYEQYF. The rearrangement joins TRBV2 to TRBJ2-7; D uncertain. The CDR3 consists of 14 residues. V was pared by 4 bases and J by 2 bases, with 12 bases between. Germline values: CDR1 SNHLY, CDR2 FYNNEI.

CDR3 protein: CASTEGGQGGNQPQHF. CDR3 in DNA: TGTGCCAGTACCGAAGGGGGACAGGGAGGCAATCAGCCCCAGCATTTT. This chain joins TRBV19 and TRBJ1-5, with TRBD1 matching 9 bases. The germline gives CDR1 LNHDA, CDR2 SQIVND (reference sequence). The CDR3 spans 16 residues. With 7 bases clipped from V and 2 bases from J, the junction kept 9 bases outside the gene matches.